This entry describes one TCR beta chain. The target antigen is unknown. V was cut by 2 bases and J by 5 bases, with 9 bases left in between. The CDR3 totals 13 residues. Germline V gives CDR1 SEHNR, CDR2 FQNEAQ (reference sequence). Sequencing used immunoSEQ multiplex PCR; TCRdb keeps in-frame clones, though not all of them. Of 150,000 to 160,000 clones listed, 85% to 90% are singletons. The sample comes from a study of T cell responses to AZD1222 COVID-19 vaccine. General study results and limits: Females outnumbered males among donors, who were mostly white British; clonal diversity was possibly underestimated. Mapped onto spike, vaccine-associated CD4 TCRs spanned it and were dominant at 160-218 and 743-854. Unmutated regions of variants are reportedly targeted by nearly half of spike-specific TCRs. Spike-specific TCR breadth and depth grew following two AZD1222 doses.

Sample: peripheral blood, taken on day 0 of MenACWY control vaccination. This sequence originates from an adult in good health. This rearrangement joins TRBV7-9 to TRBJ2-5, with D possibly matching TRBD2 (5 bases). CDR3 in amino acids: CASSLSGSETQYF. The CDR3 DNA reads as TGTGCCAGCAGCTTAAGCGGAAGCGAGACCCAGTACTTC.